This T cell receptor (beta chain) originates from a study of blood T cell repertoires in COVID-19. The data were produced by immunoSEQ multiplex PCR, yet TCRdb's version contains in-frame clones alone and is incomplete. The table includes hundreds of thousands of clones, 85% to 90% detected once. Comment on this clone: Additional DNA sequences in this sample encode the identical CDR3.

The CDR3 sequence is 15 residues long. Trimming cost V 0 bases and J 1 base, with 9 bases left between them. Per the germline V gene, CDR1 is KGHSH and CDR2 is LQKENI. The chain couples TRBV18 to TRBJ1-1; D is possibly TRBD1 (5 bases). The receptor comes from a man aged 18 to 29 who had recovered from COVID-19. Sequenced sample: PBMCs or T cells enriched from blood (not recorded which). CDR3 DNA sequence: TGTGCCAGCTCACCACCGGGGAGGGGGAACACTGAAGCTTTCTTT. As protein: CASSPPGRGNTEAFF.